The sequence of this T cell receptor beta chain was determined in a study of blood T cell repertoires in COVID-19 (dated by TCRdb to the early 2020s). For the wider study: Collaborator samples came from the United States, Italy and Spain and covered acute and convalescent phases of COVID-19. Where available, HLA class I and class II types were obtained from metadata supplied by the sample provider rather than from assay-based typing. Sample metadata almost always included a de-identified subject ID, COVID-19 status, age in years and sex. Samples came from the ongoing ImmuneRACE study (first 160 participants) plus 1,254 subjects from 6 global collaborators. The dataset comprised deeply sampled blood TCRbeta repertoires from subjects exposed to, actively infected with, or recovered from COVID-19. The material from the prospective study consisted of cDNA or gDNA derived from T cells, B-cell-depleted T cells, or PBMCs. The repertoires were released in a freely available public database meant as a resource for research on the immune response to SARS-CoV-2.

TCRbeta CDR3 regions were amplified from genomic DNA using the immunoSEQ Assay, a bias-controlled multiplex PCR. Per the original workflow: Within the assay, amplification of reference gene primers was used to estimate how many nucleated cells each sample contained. Sequence reads were collapsed and filtered to measure the absolute abundance of every unique TCRbeta CDR3 rearrangement. Productive Simpson clonality was computed per sample as the square root of Simpson's diversity index over productive rearrangements. Sourced from immuneACCESS, this table was stored by TCRdb with only in-frame sequences that have V and J called. A share of the clones is absent; for the studies checked, an unresolved V gene accounts for under half, and the remainder has no known explanation. The V and J calls and clone size come from that table; D and trimming were worked out from the DNA. The sample data list about 250,000 clones, and approximately 85% of these were observed just once. The top ten clones comprise approximately 4.5% of the sample.

Study-wide findings and limitations: The quantity of clinical and demographic metadata differed by source and by participant and was supplied without curation.

The germline V gene provides CDR1 SQVTM and CDR2 ANQGSEA. Spanning cysteine to phenylalanine, the CDR3 consists of 15 amino acids. Just the 45-base CDR3 DNA is kept, in frame starting at base 1. For this chain, trimming is 6 bases at the V end and 0 bases at the J end, and the number of junction bases without a gene match is 5. Whole blood was collected in K2EDTA tubes by collaborating institutions according to the institutions' own protocols. Collaborator samples were shipped for TCRbeta analysis as frozen whole blood, isolated PBMCs, or DNA extracted from either sample type. Comment on this clone: The antigen this receptor binds is unknown. No much larger clone is present one base from it, and per-base qualities are unavailable.

The clonotype was recovered from a woman in her 70s with acute or convalescent COVID-19. The rearranged segments are TRBV29-1 and TRBJ2-1, and TRBD2 matches 10 of the central bases. The source material was peripheral blood. CDR3 protein: CSVTSGSSSYNEQFF. The nucleotide sequence reads as follows: TGCAGCGTGACTAGCGGGTCGAGCTCCTACAATGAGCAGTTCTTC.